The 11 T cell receptor beta chains reported below all come from one sample, sequenced in a study of cytomegalovirus exposure and HLA in healthy donors. It was with 60 Vbeta and 13 Jbeta primers that the PCR ran. Sequencing used immunoSEQ multiplex PCR; TCRdb keeps in-frame clones, though not all of them. The table has about 140,000 clones, 73% seen once. Material: PBMCs. All receptors derive from a human donor in good health.

The gene calls are TRBV27 and TRBJ2-2; 8 nucleotides line up with TRBD1. Per germline, CDR1 MNHEY and CDR2 SMNVEV (reference sequence). CDR3 length: 16 amino acids. J gave up 6 bases and V 5 bases, and 11 bases lay outside the gene matches. CDR3 sequence reads: CASSPDRGAPPGELFF. Written as DNA, the CDR3 is TGTGCCAGCAGTCCAGACAGGGGAGCCCCCCCCGGGGAGCTGTTTTTT.

This clone was counted a single time. The V and J genes are TRBV19 and TRBJ1-5; tentative D call: TRBD1 (5 bases). V lost 9 bases, J lost 2 bases, and 14 bases lay in between. The CDR3 covers 14 residues. Germline lookup yields CDR1 LNHDA and CDR2 SQIVND (reference sequence). The CDR3 region is CARGGRWGNQPQHF. The CDR3 bases are TGTGCCAGGGGGGGACGTTGGGGCAATCAGCCCCAGCATTTT. Full variable domain (missing parts from reference TRBV19 and TRBJ1-5): DGGITQSPKYLFRKEGQNVTLSCEQNLNHDAMYWYRQDPGQGLRLIYYSQIVNDFQKGDIAEGYSVSREKKESFPLTVTSAQKNPTAFYLCARGGRWGNQPQHFGDGTRLSIL.

The chain recombines TRBV2 with TRBJ2-7; 12 bases match TRBD2. The CDR3 contains 14 residues. Germline V lookup: CDR1 SNHLY, CDR2 FYNNEI. Losses at the gene ends were 7 bases for V and 5 bases for J; bases not matched to a gene: 6. As DNA, the CDR3 is TGTGCCAGCACCAGACTAGCGGGAGATCACGAGCAGTACTTC. The encoded protein is CASTRLAGDHEQYF.

V is TRBV5-1 and J is TRBJ2-2; 12 positions agree with TRBD2. The CDR3 totals 16 residues. Trimming removed 4 bases from V and 4 bases from J; junction bases left unmatched: 5. In germline, CDR1 is SGHRS, CDR2 YFSETQ. CDR3 bases: TGCGCCAGCAGCGGCACTAGCGGGGGGTTCACCGGGGAGCTGTTTTTT. This encodes CASSGTSGGFTGELFF.

J is TRBJ1-3 and V is TRBV9, with D possibly being TRBD1 (5 bases). The V and J ends lost 0 bases and 0 bases respectively, with 16 bases between them. Germline CDR1 reads SGDLS; CDR2 reads YYNGEE. This CDR3 is built from 18 residues. The CDR3 nucleotides are TGTGCCAGCAGCGTAGCTCAGGGCAGCACCCTCTCTGGAAACACCATATATTTT. This sequence encodes CASSVAQGSTLSGNTIYF.

This clone was recorded only once. The chain recombines TRBV7-2 with TRBJ2-3; D is ambiguous. The CDR3 loop spans 15 amino acids. The V and J ends lost 1 base and 2 bases respectively, with 10 bases between them. Germline CDR1 reads SGHTA; CDR2 reads FQGNSA. The CDR3 loop is CASSLDPGSTDTQYF. DNA of the CDR3: TGTGCCAGCAGCTTAGACCCGGGTTCCACAGATACGCAGTATTTT.

This clone appeared a few times. The chain recombines TRBV28 with TRBJ2-1; TRBD2 matches at 11 bases. Germline-derived CDR1 and CDR2 are MDHEN and SYDVKM. V shed 4 bases and J 8 bases; nucleotides not matched to a gene: 10. The length of the CDR3 is 16 residues. The CDR3 DNA reads as TGTGCCAGCAGTTCCCCTAGCGGGGGGAAAGGTTATGAGCAGTTCTTC. It encodes CASSSPSGGKGYEQFF.

The chain employs TRBV6-5 and TRBJ2-3; TRBD2 agrees at 10 bases. V shed 0 bases, J shed 5 bases, and the junction held 5 bases outside the gene matches. The CDR3 extends over 16 amino acids. Germline V gene lookup returns CDR1 MNHEY and CDR2 SVGAGI. The CDR3 region is CASSYSSGGAVDTQYF. The CDR3 DNA sequence: TGTGCCAGCAGTTACTCAAGCGGGGGGGCCGTAGATACGCAGTATTTT.

This chain uses TRBV11-2 with TRBJ2-1; 8 nucleotides align to TRBD2. This CDR3 region has 15 residues. Losses at the gene ends were 0 bases for V and 9 bases for J; bases not matched to a gene: 7. The germline V gene has CDR1 SGHAT and CDR2 FQNNGV. The CDR3 DNA follows: TGTGCCAGCAGCTTAGATACGGGGGGGCGAGGTGAGCAGTTCTTC. Translation: CASSLDTGGRGEQFF.

The rearrangement links TRBV29-1 to TRBJ2-3; 11 nucleotides align to TRBD2. With V trimmed by 7 bases and J by 1 base, 4 bases remained unmatched. The CDR3 has 14 amino acids. CDR1 and CDR2 (germline): SQVTM, ANQGSEA. CDR3 sequence reads: CSALLAGGTDTQYF. CDR3 coding DNA: TGCAGCGCCCTACTAGCGGGAGGCACAGATACGCAGTATTTT.

This chain joins TRBV5-1 and TRBJ1-2, with 8 bases matching TRBD1. Germline CDR1 and CDR2: SGHRS and YFSETQ. The junction had 7 bases not matched to a gene; V was cut back by 4 bases and J by 8 bases. The CDR3 loop spans 13 amino acids. The CDR3 is CASSKAGGEGYTF. CDR3 coding DNA: TGCGCCAGCAGCAAGGCAGGGGGCGAGGGCTACACCTTC.